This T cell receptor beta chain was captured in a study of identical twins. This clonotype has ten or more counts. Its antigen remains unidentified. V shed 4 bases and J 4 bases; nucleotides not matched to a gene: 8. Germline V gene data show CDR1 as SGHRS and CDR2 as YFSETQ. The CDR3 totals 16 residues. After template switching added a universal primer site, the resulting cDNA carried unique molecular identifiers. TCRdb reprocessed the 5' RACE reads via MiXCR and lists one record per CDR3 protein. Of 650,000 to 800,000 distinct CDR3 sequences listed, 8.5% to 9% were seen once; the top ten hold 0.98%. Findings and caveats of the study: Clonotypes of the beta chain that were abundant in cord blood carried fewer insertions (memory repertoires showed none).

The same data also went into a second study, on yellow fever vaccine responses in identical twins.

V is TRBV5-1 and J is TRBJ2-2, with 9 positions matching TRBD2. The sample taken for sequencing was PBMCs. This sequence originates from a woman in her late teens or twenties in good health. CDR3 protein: CASSGLAGWVTGELFF. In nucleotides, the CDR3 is TGCGCCAGCAGCGGGCTAGCGGGATGGGTCACCGGGGAGCTGTTTTTT.